This TCR beta chain was recorded in a study of blood T cell repertoires in COVID-19. Study information: The United States, Italy and Spain were the sources of the acute and convalescent COVID-19 samples. PBMCs, B-cell-depleted T cells, or T cells were the source of the cDNA or gDNA that made up the material.

The V gene end was trimmed by 5 bases and the J gene end by 7 bases; junction bases not matched to a gene: 2. Germline lookup yields CDR1 PRHDT and CDR2 FYEKMQ (reference sequence). The CDR3 totals 13 residues. The assay was immunoSEQ multiplex PCR, and TCRdb's table has in-frame clones only and misses some. The table has fewer than 200,000 clones, about 88% seen once. Sequenced material: peripheral blood. This chain connects TRBV13 to TRBJ2-1, with 10 bases lining up with TRBD1. This clonotype originated in a man aged 35 to 55 with acute or convalescent COVID-19. CDR3 sequence reads: CASSLGQGNEQFF. CDR3 nucleotide sequence: TGTGCCAGCAGCCTGGGACAGGGGAATGAGCAGTTCTTC.